These 21 T cell receptor beta chains were all obtained from the same sample, sequenced in a study of blood T cell repertoires in COVID-19. Generated by immunoSEQ multiplex PCR, the TCRdb table keeps only in-frame clones and is missing some. This sample carries around 70,000 clones, 82% of them seen once, and the ten largest clones take about 6.9%. Specimen: peripheral blood. These receptor sequences come from a man aged 60 to 69 with acute or convalescent COVID-19.

The V call is TRBV5-8, the J call TRBJ2-3; a weak D match, TRBD2 (5 bases). Per the germline V gene, CDR1 is SGHTS and CDR2 is YDEGEE. There are 14 residues in the CDR3. Trimming removed 4 bases at V and 6 bases at J, with 15 bases between. The CDR3 reads CASSATGPGDTQYF. Here the CDR3 DNA reads TGTGCCAGCAGCGCAACCGGCCCGGGGGATACGCAGTATTTT.

V and J are TRBV5-1 and TRBJ1-2; TRBD1 matches 7 bases. The CDR3 totals 17 residues. Germline V gives CDR1 SGHRS, CDR2 YFSETQ. V lost 4 bases, J lost 0 bases, and 12 bases stayed unmatched. Written as DNA, the CDR3 is TGCGCCAGCAGCCTAACAAGCGGACAGGTTGCTAACTATGGCTACACCTTC. Translating it yields CASSLTSGQVANYGYTF.

The rearrangement links TRBV5-1 to TRBJ1-4; D possibly corresponds to TRBD1 (6 bases). Germline V gene lookup returns CDR1 SGHRS and CDR2 YFSETQ. The length of the CDR3 is 14 residues. Trimming removed 4 bases at V and 7 bases at J, with 14 bases between. In nucleotides, the CDR3 is TGCGCCAGCAGCCCGGAAGGCAGGGGTGAAAAACTGTTTTTT. It specifies CASSPEGRGEKLFF.

V gene TRBV4-3 combines with J gene TRBJ1-4; D is uncertain. The length of the CDR3 is 13 residues. Germline CDR1 LGHNA, CDR2 YSLEER. V lost 6 bases and J lost 6, with 11 bases in between. The CDR3 bases are TGCGCCAGCAGTCGAGCTCGGGATGAAAAACTGTTTTTT. Translation gives CASSRARDEKLFF.

The chain has TRBV5-5 and TRBJ1-4, with TRBD1 matching 9 bases. Germline V CDR1 and CDR2: SGHKS, YYEKEE (reference sequence). Losses at the gene ends were 4 bases for V and 3 bases for J; bases not matched to a gene: 4. This CDR3 comprises 15 residues. The CDR3 DNA sequence: TGTGCCAGCAGCAGGACAGGGGCCCCTAATGAAAAACTGTTTTTT. It encodes CASSRTGAPNEKLFF.

The V gene is TRBV10-3, the J gene TRBJ2-3, with TRBD2 identical over 7 bases. V lost 4 bases and J lost 3; bases outside the gene matches: 4. Per germline, CDR1 ENHRY and CDR2 SYGVKD. The CDR3 sequence is 14 residues long. The CDR3 DNA follows: TGTGCCATCAGTGGCGGGAGAGGAACAGATACGCAGTATTTT. Protein: CAISGGRGTDTQYF.

The chain employs TRBV4-1 and TRBJ1-6, with 11 nucleotides matching TRBD1. The V gene's germline CDR1 is MGHRA and CDR2 YSYEKL. CDR3 size: 16 residues. The J segment lost 6 bases and the V segment lost 7 bases, leaving 8 bases of the junction unmatched. In DNA form, the CDR3 reads TGCGCCAGCACCCCGGGACAGGGGGTTTCTAATTCACCCCTCCACTTT. Encoded protein: CASTPGQGVSNSPLHF.

The CDR3 loop is CASSWQPGTQYSPLHF. DNA for the CDR3: TGTGCCAGCAGTTGGCAGCCCGGGACACAATATTCACCCCTCCACTTT. V and J are TRBV6-5 and TRBJ1-6, with D maybe TRBD1 (6 bases). CDR1 is MNHEY and CDR2 is SVGAGI in the germline V gene. Trimming left V 4 bases short and J 8 bases short, with 18 bases between. The CDR3 is 16 amino acids.

This chain uses TRBV7-2 with TRBJ1-4, with D possibly being TRBD1 (5 bases). Germline V CDR1 and CDR2: SGHTA, FQGNSA. The ends were cut back, 3 bases at V and 5 bases at J, with 10 bases in the middle. The CDR3 spans 14 residues. The CDR3 sequence: CASSFGALNEKLFF. Here the CDR3 DNA reads TGTGCCAGCAGCTTTGGGGCACTCAATGAAAAACTGTTTTTT.

The rearrangement links TRBV12-3 or TRBV12-4 to TRBJ1-2; D remains unclear. The CDR3 is 13 residues long. V lost 5 bases and J 2 bases, leaving 9 bases between the germline ends. The chain's CDR3 is CASSPQANYGYTF. The CDR3 DNA reads TGTGCCAGCAGTCCCCAGGCGAACTATGGCTACACCTTC.

This clone came up a few times. The J gene is TRBJ2-5, the V gene TRBV5-1, with 9 bases lining up with TRBD2. Germline V gene lookup returns CDR1 SGHRS and CDR2 YFSETQ. The CDR3 covers 15 residues. The V gene end was trimmed by 3 bases and the J gene end by 5 bases; junction bases not matched to a gene: 8. The CDR3 reads CASSWRTSVAETQYF. In nucleotides, the CDR3 is TGCGCCAGCAGCTGGAGGACTAGCGTCGCGGAGACCCAGTACTTC.

V usage is TRBV5-1 and J usage is TRBJ1-4; TRBD1 matches 8 bases. The CDR3 extends over 14 amino acids. The ends lost 4 bases at V and 7 bases at J; junction bases unmatched: 6. Germline CDR1 and CDR2: SGHRS and YFSETQ. In nucleotides, the CDR3 is TGCGCCAGCAGCATACAGGGGGATTTTGAAAAACTGTTTTTT. Its protein is CASSIQGDFEKLFF.

CDR3 residues: CASGTGDMNTEAFF. In DNA form, the CDR3 reads TGTGCCAGCGGGACAGGGGATATGAACACTGAAGCTTTCTTT. V gene TRBV6-5 combines with J gene TRBJ1-1; 10 nucleotides agree with TRBD1. V was pared by 8 bases and J by 0 bases, with 3 bases of the junction left unmatched. The CDR3 is 14 residues long. CDR1 is MNHEY, CDR2 SVGAGI, per germline.

The chain couples TRBV5-1 to TRBJ1-1, with TRBD1 matching 7 bases. The CDR3 runs 14 residues. CDR1 is SGHRS, CDR2 YFSETQ, per germline. V trimming: 4 bases; J trimming: 3 bases; junction bases outside the gene matches: 6. In nucleotides, the CDR3 is TGCGCCAGCAGCAAGGGGACAGTGGACACTGAAGCTTTCTTT. Translating gives CASSKGTVDTEAFF.

This chain connects TRBV11-2 to TRBJ2-6, with TRBD2 as a possible D gene (5 bases). Germline CDR1 reads SGHAT; CDR2 reads FQNNGV. The length of the CDR3 is 17 residues. V dropped 1 base and J dropped 2 bases, with 12 bases sitting between them. The CDR3 sequence: CASSLGASRAGANVLTF. In DNA, the CDR3 is TGTGCCAGCAGCTTAGGGGCCTCGAGGGCTGGGGCCAACGTCCTGACTTTC.

This chain joins TRBV12-3 or TRBV12-4 and TRBJ2-5; 9 bases line up with TRBD2. The CDR3 loop spans 12 amino acids. Trimming at V came to 6 bases and at J to 7 bases, leaving 3 bases not matched to a gene. The CDR3, as DNA: TGTGCCAGCAGGAGGCGGGGGGGGACCCAGTACTTC. Its protein product is CASRRRGGTQYF.

The chain couples TRBV4-2 to TRBJ1-6; weak D call: TRBD1 (6 bases). V dropped 4 bases and J dropped 5 bases, with 9 bases sitting between them. CDR1 and CDR2 (germline): LGHNA, YNFKEQ. This CDR3 is built from 14 residues. The CDR3 is CASSPRQDNSPLHF. The CDR3 region has the DNA TGTGCCAGCAGCCCGCGACAGGATAATTCACCCCTCCACTTT.

V gene TRBV10-3 combines with J gene TRBJ2-3; TRBD1 might be the D (5 bases). The germline V gene encodes CDR1 ENHRY and CDR2 SYGVKD. This CDR3 region has 17 residues. Trimming took 10 bases from V and 2 from J, leaving 25 bases between them. CDR3 nucleotide sequence: TGTGCCACCTCTTCGGCGGAAGGGGTTTACCCCACAGATACGCAGTATTTT. This encodes CATSSAEGVYPTDTQYF.

This clone appeared a few times. The chain combines TRBV2 with TRBJ2-5; 9 nucleotides line up with TRBD1. Trimming at V came to 9 bases and at J to 3 bases, leaving 5 bases not matched to a gene. This CDR3 comprises 13 residues. CDR1 is SNHLY and CDR2 is FYNNEI in the germline V gene. DNA of the CDR3: TGTGCCAGTTCCCGGGACAGGGAAGAGACCCAGTACTTC. Encoded protein: CASSRDREETQYF.

The rearrangement joins TRBV3-1 (or the pseudogene TRBV3-2) to TRBJ2-3; D ambiguous. The CDR3 is 15 residues long. V lost 2 bases and J 2 bases, leaving 11 bases between the germline ends. CDR1 LGHDT and CDR2 YNNKEL come from the germline V gene (reference sequence). The CDR3 bases are TGTGCCAGCAGCCAATCGAATAGCAACACAGATACGCAGTATTTT. Residues: CASSQSNSNTDTQYF.

The chain employs TRBV3-1 (or the pseudogene TRBV3-2) and TRBJ1-2, with no clear D. CDR3 length equals 15 residues. The V gene's germline CDR1 is LGHDT and CDR2 YNNKEL (reference sequence). The V end was cut by 3 bases, the J end by 4 bases, with 15 bases between. The CDR3 bases are TGTGCCAGCAGCCAGCGAAGCGGCAGGACCTATGGCTACACCTTC. This codes for CASSQRSGRTYGYTF.